This T cell receptor (beta chain) was obtained from a study of metastatic and nonmetastatic thyroid tumors. Using MiXCR, TCRdb re-called clones from the PCR reads. The table includes almost 35,000 clones, under 40% detected once. No treatment had been given to any patient before thyroid surgery. CDR1 is DFQATT and CDR2 is SNEGSKA in the germline V gene (reference sequence). Trimming cost V 4 bases and J 4 bases, with 13 bases left between them. This CDR3 region has 13 residues. The chain carries TRBV20-1 and TRBJ1-2; tentatively, D is TRBD1 (6 bases). The sample was tumor tissue. The clonotype comes from a female donor with papillary thyroid cancer or a benign thyroid nodule (not recorded which). Some clones in this sample may be carry-over from other donors' samples. CDR3 DNA sequence: TGCAGTGCTAAAGTGGACAGTCTCTATGGCTACACCTTC. Translating it yields CSAKVDSLYGYTF.